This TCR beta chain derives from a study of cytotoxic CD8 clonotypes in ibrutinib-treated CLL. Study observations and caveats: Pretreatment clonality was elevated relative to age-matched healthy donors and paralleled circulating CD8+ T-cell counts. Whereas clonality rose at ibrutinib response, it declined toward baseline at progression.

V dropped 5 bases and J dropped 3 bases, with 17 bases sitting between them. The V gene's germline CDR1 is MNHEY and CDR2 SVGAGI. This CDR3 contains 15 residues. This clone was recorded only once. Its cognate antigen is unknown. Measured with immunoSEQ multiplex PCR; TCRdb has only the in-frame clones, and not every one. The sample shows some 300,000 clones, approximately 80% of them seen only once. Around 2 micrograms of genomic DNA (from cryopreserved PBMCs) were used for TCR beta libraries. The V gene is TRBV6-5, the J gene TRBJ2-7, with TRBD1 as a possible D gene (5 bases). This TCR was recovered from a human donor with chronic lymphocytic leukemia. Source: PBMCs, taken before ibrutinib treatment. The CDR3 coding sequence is TGTGCCAGCAGTAAAGACAGCGCATTCCTCTACGAGCAGTACTTC. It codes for CASSKDSAFLYEQYF.